This TCR beta chain was sequenced in a study of shared clonotypes between healthy human individuals. V shed 2 bases and J shed 4 bases, with 9 bases lying between them. Germline CDR1 and CDR2: GTSNPN and SVGIG (reference sequence). The CDR3 length is 13 residues. Healthy HIV-negative adults with no recent acute infections or vaccinations were recruited as donors. Those who donated, Caucasian adults without exception, all lived in Nashville, Tennessee. Ten immunoSEQ deep assay plates were used by the authors to sequence unsorted PBMC DNA. Generated by immunoSEQ multiplex PCR, the TCRdb table keeps only in-frame clones and is missing some. The sample has about 500,000 clones, 60% to 80% seen once.

The genes are TRBV30 and TRBJ2-1, with D hard to call. Material: PBMCs. The TCR originated in a middle-aged woman in good health. Some clones in this sample may be carry-over from other donors' samples. CDR3 sequence reads: CAWSTLGYNEQFF. CDR3 DNA sequence: TGTGCCTGGAGTACTTTAGGGTACAATGAGCAGTTCTTC.